The 3 T cell receptor beta chains reported below all come from one sample, sequenced in a study of T cells in Graves' hyperthyroidism and ophthalmopathy (dated by TCRdb to about 2019). Receptors were amplified or captured by multiplex PCR. The listed sequencing device is Illumina HiSeq 2000. The TCR beta CDR3 regions were amplified from the RNA transcripts. The TCR CDR3 was subjected to a first round of RT-PCR using the HTBI primer set and the Qiagen OneStep RT-PCR kit. TCRdb reprocessed the public reads (quality trimming at Q25 with fastp, clone calling with MiXCR) and kept in-frame beta chains. Each CDR3 protein appears once, grouped with its most common genes and DNA. The sample table records 650,000 to 700,000 distinct CDR3 sequences; around 16% of these occur just once. Around a sixth of the sample comes from the top ten. The sequenced material came from blood. These receptors were obtained from a middle-aged man with Graves' hyperthyroidism.

In its sample, this clonotype was seen many times. This chain joins TRBV11-1 and TRBJ2-1, with D perhaps matching TRBD2 (5 bases). The CDR3 runs to 15 residues. Trimming shortened V by 5 bases and J by 8 bases, and 19 bases separated the two germline ends. CDR1 and CDR2 from the germline V gene are SGHAT and FQDESV (reference sequence). As DNA, the CDR3 is TGTGCCAGCAGCCCCAGGCTTGGAGCGGCCCATGAGCAGTTCTTC. This codes for CASSPRLGAAHEQFF.

At least ten counts were recorded for this clonotype. The CDR3 region has the DNA TGTGCCTGGGTGACGGAGGCTGGGACTGAAGCTTTCTTT. Its translation is CAWVTEAGTEAFF. The V and J genes are TRBV30 and TRBJ1-1, with no clear D. Between the trimmed V and J ends, which lost 5 bases and 5 bases, there was a span of 15 bases. The CDR3 is 13 amino acids. Germline-derived CDR1 and CDR2 are GTSNPN and SVGIG (reference sequence).

In its sample, this clonotype was seen once. This chain connects TRBV11-2 to TRBJ2-1; D is unclear. Trimming left V 1 base short and J 2 bases short, with 15 bases between. Looked up from germline, CDR1 is SGHAT and CDR2 is FQNNGV. CDR3 length: 17 amino acids. The CDR3: CASSLGWAAQPYNEQFF. CDR3 bases: TGTGCCAGCAGCTTAGGGTGGGCAGCTCAGCCCTACAATGAGCAGTTCTTC.